There are a few counts of the clone carrying this T cell receptor beta chain. Its specificity is not known. CDR1 SGHVS and CDR2 FNYEAQ come from the germline V gene. The V end was cut by 4 bases, the J end by 0 bases, with 12 bases between. This CDR3 has 15 amino acids. This specimen belongs to a study of T cell repertoires in cytomegalovirus infection. Study context: Public TCR beta signature analysis indicated the presence of both CMV infection and matching HLA type. The study's findings and limits: Cumulative frequency of public TCR beta families picked out carriers of CMV plus the relevant HLA.

TCRdb redid the calling of the reads with MiXCR, one entry per CDR3 protein. The table lists 400,000 to 600,000 distinct CDR3 sequences, approximately 42% of them singletons. The clonotype originates from a human donor in good health (CMV status not recorded). Some clones in this sample may be carry-over from other donors' samples. The chain uses TRBV7-6 and TRBJ1-1; TRBD1 might be the D (5 bases). Sequencing used cultured PBMCs, obtained from culture after CMV antigen stimulation. In nucleotides, the CDR3 is TGTGCCAGCAGCTCAACGGGACGTGTGAACACTGAAGCTTTCTTT. It specifies CASSSTGRVNTEAFF.